This TCR beta chain was observed in a study of CD8+CD57+ T cells in acquired aplastic anemia. As for the study in general: Sorted CD4+ and CD8+ cells yielded DNA averaging around 3 ug.

CD8+CD57+ cell expansion had been shown by flow cytometry in patients chosen for sequencing. Study results and limitations: Between the patient and control groups, CD8+ Simpson's diversity did not differ significantly. Approximately 30 was the count of CD8+ CDR3 sequences that patients shared with controls.

In the case of this clonotype: What it binds is unknown.

TCR beta VDJ and CDR3 profiles were obtained from a genomic DNA template. TCRdb reprocessed the reads with MiXCR, giving one entry per CDR3 protein. The sample holds about 260,000 distinct CDR3 sequences, 70% to 85% seen once. The sequenced material came from sorted CD4+, CD8+, or CD8+CD57+ T cells (not recorded which) from PBMCs. The source of this sequence is a human donor with aplastic anemia.

The CDR3 DNA follows: TGTGCCAGTAGTATAGCTAGCGGTGCCGACAATCAGCATTTT. It translates to CASSIASGADNQHF. The chain is built from TRBV19 and TRBJ2-3; D is unclear. The DNA end is a closer match to TRBJ1-5, so the J assignment may be wrong. The germline CDR1 and CDR2 sequences are LNHDA and SQIVND (reference sequence). CDR3 length: 14 amino acids.